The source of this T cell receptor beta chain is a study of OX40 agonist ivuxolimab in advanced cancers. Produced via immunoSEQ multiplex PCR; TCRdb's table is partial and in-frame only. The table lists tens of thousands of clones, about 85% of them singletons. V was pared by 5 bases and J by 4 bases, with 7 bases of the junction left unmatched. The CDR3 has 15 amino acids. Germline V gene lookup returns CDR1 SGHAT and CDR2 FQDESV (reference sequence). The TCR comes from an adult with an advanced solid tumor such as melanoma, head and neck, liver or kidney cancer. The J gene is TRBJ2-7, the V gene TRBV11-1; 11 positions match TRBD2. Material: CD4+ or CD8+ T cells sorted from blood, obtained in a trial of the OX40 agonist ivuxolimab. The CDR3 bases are TGTGCCAGCAGCGGTAGCGGGAGGGCTGCTTACGAGCAGTACTTC. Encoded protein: CASSGSGRAAYEQYF.